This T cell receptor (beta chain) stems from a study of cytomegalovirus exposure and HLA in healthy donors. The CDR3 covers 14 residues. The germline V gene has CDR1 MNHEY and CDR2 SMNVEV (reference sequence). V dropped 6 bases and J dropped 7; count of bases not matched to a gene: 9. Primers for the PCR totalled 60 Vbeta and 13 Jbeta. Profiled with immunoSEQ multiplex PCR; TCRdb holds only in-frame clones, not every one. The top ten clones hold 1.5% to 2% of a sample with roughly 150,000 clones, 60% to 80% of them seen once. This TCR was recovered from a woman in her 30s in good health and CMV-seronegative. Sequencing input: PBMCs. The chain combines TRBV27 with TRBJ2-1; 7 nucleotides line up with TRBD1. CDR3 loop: CASSLRQGGNEQFF. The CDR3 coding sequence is TGTGCCAGCAGCCTCCGACAGGGCGGAAATGAGCAGTTCTTC.